This T cell receptor beta chain appears in the sequencing data of a study of T cell repertoires in cytomegalovirus infection. TCRdb redid the calling of the reads with MiXCR, one entry per CDR3 protein. The table shows 450,000 to 600,000 distinct CDR3 sequences, with roughly a third occurring only once. Comments on this clonotype: As yet, its antigen is unknown.

The germline gives CDR1 LGHNA, CDR2 YSLEER. The trim removed 3 bases at V and 0 bases at J, leaving 10 bases unmatched. This CDR3 comprises 17 residues. Source: cultured PBMCs, taken from culture after CMV antigen stimulation. The source is a human donor in good health (CMV status not recorded). Some clones in this sample may be carry-over from other donors' samples. The chain uses TRBV4-3 and TRBJ1-2, with 7 bases lining up with TRBD1. DNA for the CDR3: TGCGCCAGCAGCCAGGTGGGACAGAACACGGCTAACTATGGCTACACCTTC. Its translation is CASSQVGQNTANYGYTF.